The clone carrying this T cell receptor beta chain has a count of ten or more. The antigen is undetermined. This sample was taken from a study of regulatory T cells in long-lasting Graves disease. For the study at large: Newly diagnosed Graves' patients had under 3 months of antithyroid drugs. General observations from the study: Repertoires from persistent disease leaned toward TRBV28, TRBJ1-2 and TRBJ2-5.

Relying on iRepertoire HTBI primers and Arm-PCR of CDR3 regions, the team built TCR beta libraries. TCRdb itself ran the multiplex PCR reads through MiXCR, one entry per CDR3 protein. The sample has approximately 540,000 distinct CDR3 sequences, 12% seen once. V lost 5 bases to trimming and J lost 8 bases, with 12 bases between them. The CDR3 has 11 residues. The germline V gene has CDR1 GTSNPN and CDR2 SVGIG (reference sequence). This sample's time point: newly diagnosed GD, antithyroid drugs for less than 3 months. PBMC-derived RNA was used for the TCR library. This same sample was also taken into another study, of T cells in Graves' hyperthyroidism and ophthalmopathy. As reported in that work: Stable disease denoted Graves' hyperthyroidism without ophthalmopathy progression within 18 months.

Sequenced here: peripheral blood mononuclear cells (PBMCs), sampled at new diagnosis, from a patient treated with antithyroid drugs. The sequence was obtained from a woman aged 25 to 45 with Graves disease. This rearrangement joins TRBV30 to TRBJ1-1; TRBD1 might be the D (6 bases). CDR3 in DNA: TGTGCCTGGGGGGGCTTTCGAGAAGCTTTCTTT. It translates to CAWGGFREAFF.